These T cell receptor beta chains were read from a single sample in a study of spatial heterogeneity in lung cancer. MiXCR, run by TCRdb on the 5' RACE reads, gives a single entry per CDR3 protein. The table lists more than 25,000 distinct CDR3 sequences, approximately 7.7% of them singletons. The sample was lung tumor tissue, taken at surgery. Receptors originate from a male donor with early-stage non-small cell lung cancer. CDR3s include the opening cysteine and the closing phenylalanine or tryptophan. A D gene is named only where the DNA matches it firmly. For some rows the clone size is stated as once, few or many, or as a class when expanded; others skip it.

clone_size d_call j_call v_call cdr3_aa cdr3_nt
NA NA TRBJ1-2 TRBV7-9 CASSLDLGVTPNYGYTF TGTGCCAGCAGCTTAGATTTGGGAGTTACGCCGAACTATGGCTACACCTTC
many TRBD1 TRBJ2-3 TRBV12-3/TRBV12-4 CASSLGTGISTDTQYF TGTGCCAGCAGTCTTGGGACAGGGATTAGCACAGATACGCAGTATTTT
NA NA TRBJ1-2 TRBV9 CASAASVGLGHGYTF TGTGCCAGCGCTGCTAGTGTGGGGCTTGGCCATGGCTACACCTTC
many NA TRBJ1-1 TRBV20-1 CSAREGTGTTEAFF TGCAGTGCTAGGGAGGGCACAGGGACCACTGAAGCTTTCTTT
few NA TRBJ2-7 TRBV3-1 CASSHTSSSYEQYF TGTGCCAGCAGCCACACATCGAGCTCCTACGAGCAGTACTTC
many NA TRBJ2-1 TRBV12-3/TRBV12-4 CASSSPVGGSYNEQFF TGTGCCAGCAGCTCTCCGGTGGGGGGCTCCTACAATGAGCAGTTCTTC
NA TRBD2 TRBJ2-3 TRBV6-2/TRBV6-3 CASSPPPGGGRSSADTQYF TGTGCCAGCAGCCCCCCTCCCGGGGGGGGCCGGTCTAGCGCAGATACGCAGTATTTT
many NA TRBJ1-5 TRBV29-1 CSAAMQDPNQPQHF TGCAGCGCTGCGATGCAGGACCCCAATCAGCCCCAGCATTTT
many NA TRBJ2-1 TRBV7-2 CASSPPGGVGEQFF TGTGCCAGCAGCCCCCCAGGGGGGGTGGGGGAGCAGTTCTTC
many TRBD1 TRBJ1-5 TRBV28 CASSSTGAGQPQHF TGTGCCAGCAGTTCGACAGGGGCGGGCCAGCCCCAGCATTTT
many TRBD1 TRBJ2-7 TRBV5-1 CASSLPGGYGSYEQYF TGCGCCAGCAGCTTGCCAGGGGGCTACGGGTCCTACGAGCAGTACTTC
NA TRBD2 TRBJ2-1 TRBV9 CASSPLAGRNEQFF TGTGCCAGCAGCCCCCTAGCGGGGCGCAATGAGCAGTTCTTC
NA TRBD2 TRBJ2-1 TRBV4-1 CASSQAGTSGTSEQFF TGCGCCAGCAGCCAGGCCGGGACTAGCGGGACGAGTGAGCAGTTCTTC
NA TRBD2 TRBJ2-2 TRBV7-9 CASSSPTSGGAAGELFF TGTGCCAGCAGCTCCCCCACTAGCGGGGGGGCCGCCGGGGAGCTGTTTTTT
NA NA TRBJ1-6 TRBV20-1 CSARDHDYNSPLHF TGCAGTGCTAGAGATCACGACTATAATTCACCCCTCCACTTT
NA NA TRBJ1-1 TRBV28 CASSPTDGEAFF TGTGCCAGCAGTCCCACGGACGGTGAAGCTTTCTTT
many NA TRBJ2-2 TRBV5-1 CASSLDTEGAGELFF TGCGCCAGCAGCTTGGACACGGAGGGCGCCGGGGAGCTGTTTTTT
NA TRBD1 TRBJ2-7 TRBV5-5 CASNQMGSGTGDKQYF TGTGCCAGCAACCAAATGGGATCCGGGACAGGGGACAAGCAGTACTTC
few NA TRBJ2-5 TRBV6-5 CTSSYEGSRQETQYF TGTACCAGCAGTTACGAGGGGTCCCGACAAGAGACCCAGTACTTC
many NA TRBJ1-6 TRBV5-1 CASSTDGYNSPLHF TGCGCCAGCAGCACGGACGGTTATAATTCACCCCTCCACTTT
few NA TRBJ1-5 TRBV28 CASSPDRYSNQPQHF TGTGCCAGCAGTCCCGACAGGTATAGCAATCAGCCCCAGCATTTT
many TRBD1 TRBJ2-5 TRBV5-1 CASSLGQGVSQETQYF TGCGCCAGCAGCTTGGGACAGGGGGTTTCACAAGAGACCCAGTACTTC
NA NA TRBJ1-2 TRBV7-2 CASSSYYGYTF TGTGCCAGCAGTTCCTACTATGGCTACACCTTC
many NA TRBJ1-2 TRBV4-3 CASSQEGRGYGYTF TGCGCCAGCAGCCAAGAGGGTAGGGGCTATGGCTACACCTTC
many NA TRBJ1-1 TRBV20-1 CSAPEGIRPEAFF TGCAGTGCCCCTGAGGGAATCAGGCCTGAAGCTTTCTTT
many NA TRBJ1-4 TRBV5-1 CASSLTGAPDEKLFF TGCGCCAGCAGCTTGACGGGGGCCCCTGATGAAAAACTGTTTTTT
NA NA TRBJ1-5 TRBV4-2 CASRGEGDQPQHF TGTGCCAGCAGAGGTGAAGGGGATCAGCCCCAGCATTTT
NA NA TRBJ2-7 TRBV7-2 CASSYVDEQYF TGTGCCAGCAGCTACGTCGACGAGCAGTACTTC
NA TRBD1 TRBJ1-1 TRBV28 CASIAGGLGDTEAFF TGTGCCAGCATAGCAGGGGGGCTGGGGGACACTGAAGCTTTCTTT
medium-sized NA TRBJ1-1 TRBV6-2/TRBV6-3 CASSYRDWGTEAFF TGTGCCAGCAGTTACAGAGACTGGGGCACTGAAGCTTTCTTT
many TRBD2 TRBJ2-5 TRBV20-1 CSAGQRGHETQYF TGCAGTGCAGGCCAGCGGGGGCACGAGACCCAGTACTTC
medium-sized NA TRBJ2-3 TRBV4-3 CASSQEGLPGDTQYF TGCGCCAGCAGCCAAGAGGGACTCCCGGGAGATACGCAGTATTTT
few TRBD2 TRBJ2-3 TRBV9 CASSPRAGGPRDTQYF TGTGCCAGCAGCCCTCGGGCGGGGGGCCCCCGGGATACGCAGTATTTT
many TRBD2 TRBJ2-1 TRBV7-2 CASKTTGGISNNEQFF TGTGCCAGCAAAACGACCGGGGGGATATCTAACAATGAGCAGTTCTTC
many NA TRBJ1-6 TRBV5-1 CASSPDHYNSPLHF TGCGCCAGCAGCCCTGACCACTATAATTCACCCCTCCACTTT
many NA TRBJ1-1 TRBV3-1 CASTRYENTEAFF TGTGCCAGCACTCGTTACGAGAACACTGAAGCTTTCTTT
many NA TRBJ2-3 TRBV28 CASSLEMQDTQYF TGTGCCAGCAGTTTAGAGATGCAAGATACGCAGTATTTT
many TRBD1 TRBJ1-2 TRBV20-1 CSARTPGQADGYTF TGCAGTGCTAGGACACCGGGACAGGCGGATGGCTACACCTTC
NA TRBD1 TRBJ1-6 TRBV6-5 CASSYSQGAVYNSSLHF TGTGCCAGCAGTTACTCTCAGGGGGCCGTGTATAATTCATCCCTCCACTTT
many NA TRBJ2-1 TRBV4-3 CASSQGVDNEQFF TGCGCCAGCAGCCAAGGTGTTGACAATGAGCAGTTCTTC
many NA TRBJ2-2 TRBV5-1 CASSLDGNTGELFF TGCGCCAGCAGCTTAGACGGTAACACCGGGGAGCTGTTTTTT
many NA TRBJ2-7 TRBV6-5 CASSLQGYSDEQYF TGTGCCAGCAGTTTACAGGGCTATAGCGACGAGCAGTACTTC
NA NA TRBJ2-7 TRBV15 CATSRDRSYEQYF TGTGCCACCAGCAGAGACAGGTCCTACGAGCAGTACTTC
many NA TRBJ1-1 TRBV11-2 CASSADRNAEAFF TGTGCCAGCAGCGCCGACAGGAACGCTGAAGCTTTCTTT
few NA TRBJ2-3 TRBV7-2 CASSLNPQGGGTDTQYF TGTGCCAGCAGCTTAAATCCACAGGGAGGGGGAACGGATACGCAGTATTTT
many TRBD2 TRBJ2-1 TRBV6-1 CASSGAAGHAYNEQFF TGTGCCAGCAGTGGGGCAGCGGGGCATGCCTACAATGAGCAGTTCTTC
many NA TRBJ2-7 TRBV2 CASSPLGAGVVYEQYF TGTGCCAGCAGCCCCCTAGGGGCAGGGGTGGTCTACGAGCAGTACTTC
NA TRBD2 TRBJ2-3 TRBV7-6 CASSSQPSGGALDTQYF TGTGCCAGCAGTTCCCAGCCTAGCGGGGGGGCCCTAGATACGCAGTATTTT
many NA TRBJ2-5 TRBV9 CASSVDVQETQYF TGTGCCAGCAGCGTAGACGTACAAGAGACCCAGTACTTC
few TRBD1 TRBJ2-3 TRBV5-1 CASSSQGDTDTQYF TGCGCCAGCAGCTCCCAGGGGGACACAGATACGCAGTATTTT
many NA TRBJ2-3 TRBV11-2 CASSLRDTQYF TGTGCCAGCAGCTTGCGGGATACGCAGTATTTT
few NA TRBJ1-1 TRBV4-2 CASSQATPVINTEAFF TGTGCCAGCAGCCAAGCGACACCGGTTATAAACACTGAAGCTTTCTTT
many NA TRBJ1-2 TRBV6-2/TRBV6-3 CASSSWQANYGYTF TGTGCCAGCAGTTCTTGGCAGGCTAACTATGGCTACACCTTC
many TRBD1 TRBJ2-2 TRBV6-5 CASRDKGARTGELFF TGTGCCAGCAGAGACAAGGGGGCAAGAACCGGGGAGCTGTTTTTT
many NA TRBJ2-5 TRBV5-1 CASTQDRLPTQETQYF TGCGCCAGCACCCAGGACCGACTACCGACCCAAGAGACCCAGTACTTC